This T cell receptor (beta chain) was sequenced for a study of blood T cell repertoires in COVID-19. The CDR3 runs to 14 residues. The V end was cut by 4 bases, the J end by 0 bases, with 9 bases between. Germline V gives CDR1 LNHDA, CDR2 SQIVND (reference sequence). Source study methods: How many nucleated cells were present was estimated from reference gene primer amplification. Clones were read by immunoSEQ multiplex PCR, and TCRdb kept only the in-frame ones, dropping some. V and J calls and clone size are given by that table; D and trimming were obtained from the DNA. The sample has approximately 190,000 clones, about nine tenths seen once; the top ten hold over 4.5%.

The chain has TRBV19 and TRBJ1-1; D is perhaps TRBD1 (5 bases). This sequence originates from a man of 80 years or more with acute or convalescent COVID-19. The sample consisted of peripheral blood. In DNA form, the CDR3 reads TGTGCCAGTAGTACCTGGACAATGAACACTGAAGCTTTCTTT. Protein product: CASSTWTMNTEAFF.